This TCR beta chain was sequenced during a study of blood T cell repertoires in COVID-19. The CDR3 loop spans 15 amino acids. The ends lost 4 bases at V and 2 bases at J; junction bases unmatched: 6. Germline CDR1 reads SGDLS; CDR2 reads YYNGEE. This clone was found a few times. In the original analysis: The authors estimated nucleated cell counts from reference gene primer amplification. Libraries were prepared by immunoSEQ multiplex PCR; TCRdb keeps only in-frame clonotypes and omits some of them. V and J calls and clone size are given by that table; D and trimming were obtained from the DNA. The profile shows around 200,000 clones, approximately 85% of them singletons.

Sequencing was done on a sample of peripheral blood. The receptor comes from a man between 60 and 70 years old with acute or convalescent COVID-19. This chain connects TRBV9 to TRBJ2-7, with TRBD1 matching over 10 bases. The CDR3 DNA is TGTGCCAGCAGCACCCGGGACAGGGGAACCTACGAGCAGTACTTC. Translated: CASSTRDRGTYEQYF.